The T cell receptor (beta chain) described here comes from a study of OX40 agonist ivuxolimab in advanced cancers. Study background: The dose-escalation cohort had hepatocellular carcinoma, melanoma, renal cell or head and neck cancer.

Germline V gives CDR1 KGHSH, CDR2 LQKENI. The germline V and J ends were trimmed by 1 base and 0 bases, with 13 bases remaining between them. The CDR3 is made up of 17 amino acids. Libraries were prepared by immunoSEQ multiplex PCR; TCRdb keeps only in-frame clonotypes and omits some of them. The sample records more than 50,000 clones, about 88% being singletons. The clonotype comes from an adult with an advanced solid tumor such as melanoma, head and neck, liver or kidney cancer. The chain carries TRBV18 and TRBJ2-1; D is possibly TRBD1 or TRBD2 (6 bases each). The material was CD4+ or CD8+ T cells sorted from blood, obtained in a trial of the OX40 agonist ivuxolimab. CDR3 amino acids: CASSPRGTPSSYNEQFF. The DNA for the CDR3 is TGTGCCAGCTCACCACGCGGGACACCGAGCTCCTACAATGAGCAGTTCTTC.